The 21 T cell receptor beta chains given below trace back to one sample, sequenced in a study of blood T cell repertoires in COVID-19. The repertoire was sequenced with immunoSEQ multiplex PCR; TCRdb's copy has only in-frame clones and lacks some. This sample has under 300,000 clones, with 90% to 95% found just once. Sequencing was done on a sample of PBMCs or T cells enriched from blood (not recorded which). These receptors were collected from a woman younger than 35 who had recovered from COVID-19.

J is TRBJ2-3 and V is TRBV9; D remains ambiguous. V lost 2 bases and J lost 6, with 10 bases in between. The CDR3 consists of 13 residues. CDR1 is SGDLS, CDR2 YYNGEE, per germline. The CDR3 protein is CASSVFLLDTQYF. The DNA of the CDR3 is TGTGCCAGCAGCGTGTTTCTCCTGGATACGCAGTATTTT.

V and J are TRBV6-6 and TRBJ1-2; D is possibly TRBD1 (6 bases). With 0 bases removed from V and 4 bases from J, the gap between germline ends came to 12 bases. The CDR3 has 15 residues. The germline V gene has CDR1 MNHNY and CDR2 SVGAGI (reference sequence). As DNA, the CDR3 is TGTGCCAGCAGTTACTCTGGGGGCAACGGCTATGGCTACACCTTC. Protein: CASSYSGGNGYGYTF.

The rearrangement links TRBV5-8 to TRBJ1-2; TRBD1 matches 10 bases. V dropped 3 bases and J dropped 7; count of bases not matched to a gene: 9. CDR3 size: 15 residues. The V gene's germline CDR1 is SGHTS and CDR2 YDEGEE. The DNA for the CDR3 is TGTGCCAGCAGCTGGGGCCCGGGGACAGGGGCTGGCTACACCTTC. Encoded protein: CASSWGPGTGAGYTF.

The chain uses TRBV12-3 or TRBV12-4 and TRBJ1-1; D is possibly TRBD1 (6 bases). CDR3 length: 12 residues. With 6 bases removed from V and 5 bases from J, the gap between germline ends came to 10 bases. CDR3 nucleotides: TGTGCCAGCAGGTCTACAGGGACTGAAGCTTTCTTT. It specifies CASRSTGTEAFF.

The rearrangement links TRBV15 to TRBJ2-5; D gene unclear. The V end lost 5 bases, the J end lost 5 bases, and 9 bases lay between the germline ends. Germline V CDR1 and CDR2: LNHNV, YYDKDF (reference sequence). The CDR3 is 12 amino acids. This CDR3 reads CATSPAGETQYF. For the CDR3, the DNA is TGTGCCACCAGCCCCGCCGGTGAGACCCAGTACTTC. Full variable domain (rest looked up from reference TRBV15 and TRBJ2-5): DAMVIQNPRYQVTQFGKPVTLSCSQTLNHNVMYWYQQKSSQAPKLLFHYYDKDFNNEADTPDNFQSRRPNTSFCFLDIRSPGLGDTAMYLCATSPAGETQYFGPGTRLLVL.

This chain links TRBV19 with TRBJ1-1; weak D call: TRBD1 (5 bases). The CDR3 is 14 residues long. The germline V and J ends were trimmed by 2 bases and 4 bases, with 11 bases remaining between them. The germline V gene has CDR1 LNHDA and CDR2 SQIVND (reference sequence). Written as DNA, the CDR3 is TGTGCCAGTAGTATACAGGGTCCTGGCACTGAAGCTTTCTTT. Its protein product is CASSIQGPGTEAFF. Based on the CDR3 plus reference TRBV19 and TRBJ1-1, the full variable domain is DGGITQSPKYLFRKEGQNVTLSCEQNLNHDAMYWYRQDPGQGLRLIYYSQIVNDFQKGDIAEGYSVSREKKESFPLTVTSAQKNPTAFYLCASSIQGPGTEAFFGQGTRLTVV.

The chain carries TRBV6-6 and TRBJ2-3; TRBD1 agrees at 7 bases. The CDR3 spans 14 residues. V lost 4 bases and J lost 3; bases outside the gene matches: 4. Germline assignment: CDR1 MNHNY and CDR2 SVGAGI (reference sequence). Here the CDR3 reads CASSSRQGTDTQYF. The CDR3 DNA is TGTGCCAGCAGTTCCCGACAGGGTACAGATACGCAGTATTTT.

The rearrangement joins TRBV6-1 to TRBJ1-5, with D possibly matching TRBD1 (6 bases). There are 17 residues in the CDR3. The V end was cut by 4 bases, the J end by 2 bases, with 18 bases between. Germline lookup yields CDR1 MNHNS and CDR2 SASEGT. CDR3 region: CASSGRGGILGNQPQHF. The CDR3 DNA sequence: TGTGCCAGCAGTGGGAGGGGGGGGATCCTTGGCAATCAGCCCCAGCATTTT.

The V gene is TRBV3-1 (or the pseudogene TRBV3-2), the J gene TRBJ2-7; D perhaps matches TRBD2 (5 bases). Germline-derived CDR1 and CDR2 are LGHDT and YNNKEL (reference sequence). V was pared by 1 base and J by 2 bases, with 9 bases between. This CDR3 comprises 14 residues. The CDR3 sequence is CASSQGEGPYEQYF. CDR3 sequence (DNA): TGTGCCAGCAGCCAAGGAGAGGGTCCCTACGAGCAGTACTTC.

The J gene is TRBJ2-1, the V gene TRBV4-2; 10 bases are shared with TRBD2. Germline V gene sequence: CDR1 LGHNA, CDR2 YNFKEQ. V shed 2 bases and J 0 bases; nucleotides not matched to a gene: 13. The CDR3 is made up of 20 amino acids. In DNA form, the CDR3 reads TGTGCCAGCAGCCAATCTTTAGCGGGGGGAACAACGAGCTCCTACAATGAGCAGTTCTTC. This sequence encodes CASSQSLAGGTTSSYNEQFF.

This CDR3 is CASRQGKGDYQPQHF. The CDR3 nucleotides read TGTGCCAGTAGACAGGGAAAGGGGGATTATCAGCCCCAGCATTTT. The V and J genes are TRBV19 and TRBJ1-5; D is perhaps TRBD1 (6 bases). The germline V gene encodes CDR1 LNHDA and CDR2 SQIVND (reference sequence). This CDR3 contains 15 residues. Trimming removed 6 bases at V and 5 bases at J, with 17 bases between. Filled out from reference TRBV19 and TRBJ1-5, the complete variable domain reads DGGITQSPKYLFRKEGQNVTLSCEQNLNHDAMYWYRQDPGQGLRLIYYSQIVNDFQKGDIAEGYSVSREKKESFPLTVTSAQKNPTAFYLCASRQGKGDYQPQHFGDGTRLSIL.

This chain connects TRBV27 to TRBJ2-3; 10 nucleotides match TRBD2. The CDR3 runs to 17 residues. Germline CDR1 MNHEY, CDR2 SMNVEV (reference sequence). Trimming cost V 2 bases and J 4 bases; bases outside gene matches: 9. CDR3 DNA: TGTGCCAGCAGTTTACGACCGGGACTAGCGATCCCAGATACGCAGTATTTT. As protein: CASSLRPGLAIPDTQYF.

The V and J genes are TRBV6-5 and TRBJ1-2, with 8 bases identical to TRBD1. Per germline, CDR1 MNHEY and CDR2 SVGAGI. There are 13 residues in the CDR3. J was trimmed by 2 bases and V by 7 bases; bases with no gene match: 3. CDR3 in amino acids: CASTRTGNYGYTF. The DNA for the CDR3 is TGTGCCAGCACCCGGACAGGGAACTATGGCTACACCTTC.

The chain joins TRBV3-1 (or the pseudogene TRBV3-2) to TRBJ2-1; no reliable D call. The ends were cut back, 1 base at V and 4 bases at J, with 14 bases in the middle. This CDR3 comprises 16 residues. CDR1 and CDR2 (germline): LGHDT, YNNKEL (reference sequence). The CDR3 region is CASSQVRLLGYNEQFF. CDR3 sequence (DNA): TGTGCCAGCAGCCAAGTCCGACTGTTAGGATACAATGAGCAGTTCTTC.

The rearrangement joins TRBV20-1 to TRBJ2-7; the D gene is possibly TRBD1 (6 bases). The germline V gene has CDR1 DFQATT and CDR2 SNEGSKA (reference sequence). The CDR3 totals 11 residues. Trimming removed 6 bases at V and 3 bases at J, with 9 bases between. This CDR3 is CSARDNYEQYF. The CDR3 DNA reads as TGCAGTGCCAGGGACAACTACGAGCAGTACTTC.

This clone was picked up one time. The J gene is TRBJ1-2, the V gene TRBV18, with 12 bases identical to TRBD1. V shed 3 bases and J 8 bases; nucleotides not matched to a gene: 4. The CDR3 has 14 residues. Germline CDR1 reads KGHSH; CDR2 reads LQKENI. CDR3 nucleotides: TGTGCCAGCTCACCCGGGACAGGGGGCGTGGGCTACACCTTC. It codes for CASSPGTGGVGYTF.

In DNA form, the CDR3 reads TGTGCCAGCAGGGGTGCGGGGGCAGGTGGAAACACCATATATTTT. Its protein product is CASRGAGAGGNTIYF. V usage is TRBV6-5 and J usage is TRBJ1-3, with TRBD1 as a possible D gene (6 bases). The germline V gene has CDR1 MNHEY and CDR2 SVGAGI. V was shortened by 6 bases and J by 3 bases, with 15 bases between the two germline ends. The CDR3 contains 15 residues.

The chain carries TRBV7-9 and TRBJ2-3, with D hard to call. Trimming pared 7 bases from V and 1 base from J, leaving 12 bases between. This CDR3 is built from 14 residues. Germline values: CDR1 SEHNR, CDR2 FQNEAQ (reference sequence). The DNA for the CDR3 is TGTGCCAGCACCGAAGGCCAGGGCACAGATACGCAGTATTTT. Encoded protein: CASTEGQGTDTQYF.

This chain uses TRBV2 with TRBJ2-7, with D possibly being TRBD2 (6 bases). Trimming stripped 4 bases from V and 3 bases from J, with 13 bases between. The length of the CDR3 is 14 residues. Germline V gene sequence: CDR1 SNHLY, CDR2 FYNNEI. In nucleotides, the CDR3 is TGTGCCAGCAGTGCAGGGAGGTTGCTCTACGAGCAGTACTTC. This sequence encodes CASSAGRLLYEQYF.

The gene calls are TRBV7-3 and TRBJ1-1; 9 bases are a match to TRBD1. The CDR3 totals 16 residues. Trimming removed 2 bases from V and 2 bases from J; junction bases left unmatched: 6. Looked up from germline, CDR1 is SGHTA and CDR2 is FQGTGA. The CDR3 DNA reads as TGTGCCAGCAGCTTAGGATGGACAGGGGTTAACACTGAAGCTTTCTTT. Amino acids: CASSLGWTGVNTEAFF.

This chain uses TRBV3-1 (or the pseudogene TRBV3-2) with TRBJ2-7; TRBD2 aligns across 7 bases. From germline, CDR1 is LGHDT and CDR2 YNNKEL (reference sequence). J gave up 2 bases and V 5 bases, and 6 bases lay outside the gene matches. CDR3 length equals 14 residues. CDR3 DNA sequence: TGTGCCAGCAGCAACCGCGGGAGTACCTACGAGCAGTACTTC. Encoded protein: CASSNRGSTYEQYF.